These 23 T cell receptor beta chains came from one sample sequenced in a study of T cells in Graves' hyperthyroidism and ophthalmopathy. Amplified TCR beta CDR3 regions came from RNA transcripts. With the HTBI primer set, the TCR CDR3 went through a first round of RT-PCR. TCRdb itself ran the multiplex PCR reads through MiXCR, one entry per CDR3 protein. The table records around 300,000 distinct CDR3 sequences, about an eighth of them present only once. Material: blood. The source of these receptors is a woman in her 40s with Graves' hyperthyroidism.

This clonotype was detected many times. The gene calls are TRBV5-1 and TRBJ1-5; D not certain. This CDR3 has 13 residues. CDR1 and CDR2 from the germline V gene are SGHRS and YFSETQ. Trimming removed 2 bases from V and 8 bases from J, with 11 bases in between. CDR3 in amino acids: CASSLTGEEPQHF. CDR3 coding DNA: TGCGCCAGCAGCTTAACCGGGGAGGAGCCCCAGCATTTT.

This clonotype was detected once. The chain combines TRBV20-1 with TRBJ2-1; D perhaps matches TRBD2 (6 bases). Germline V gives CDR1 DFQATT, CDR2 SNEGSKA (reference sequence). The CDR3 runs 13 residues. The ends were cut back, 1 base at V and 5 bases at J, with 9 bases in the middle. CDR3 loop: CSARGDWNNEQFF. In DNA, the CDR3 is TGCAGTGCTAGAGGGGACTGGAACAATGAGCAGTTCTTC.

This clonotype was counted at least ten times. V is TRBV7-9 and J is TRBJ2-5; 8 bases fit TRBD2. Germline-derived CDR1 and CDR2 are SEHNR and FQNEAQ (reference sequence). The ends lost 3 bases at V and 1 base at J; junction bases unmatched: 7. The CDR3 consists of 16 residues. The CDR3 here is CASSFRTGGLQETQYF. CDR3 bases: TGTGCCAGCAGCTTCCGGACGGGAGGGCTCCAAGAGACCCAGTACTTC. The whole variable domain, remainder taken from reference TRBV7-9 and TRBJ2-5, is DTGVSQNPRHKITKRGQNVTFRCDPISEHNRLYWYRQTLGQGPEFLTYFQNEAQLEKSRLLSDRFSAERPKGSFSTLEIQRTEQGDSAMYLCASSFRTGGLQETQYFGPGTRLLVL.

The chain couples TRBV7-9 to TRBJ1-1; D might be TRBD1 (6 bases). The CDR3 runs to 13 residues. The germline V gene has CDR1 SEHNR and CDR2 FQNEAQ (reference sequence). V was clipped by 3 bases and J by 5 bases, with 10 bases between them. Here the CDR3 DNA reads TGTGCCAGCAGCTTTCCGGGGGCGACTGAAGCTTTCTTT. Translated: CASSFPGATEAFF.

The chain is built from TRBV7-2 and TRBJ2-1, with TRBD2 matching over 14 bases. The CDR3 loop spans 16 amino acids. J gave up 9 bases and V 11 bases, and 15 bases lay outside the gene matches. The V gene's germline CDR1 is SGHTA and CDR2 FQGNSA. Written as DNA, the CDR3 is TGTGCCCGCACGCTCGGACTAGCGGGGGGACAAGCTGAGCAGTTCTTC. This sequence encodes CARTLGLAGGQAEQFF.

Many counts were recorded for this clonotype. The rearrangement joins TRBV12-3 or TRBV12-4 to TRBJ1-1; maybe TRBD1 (6 bases). Trimming shortened V by 2 bases and J by 5 bases, and 12 bases separated the two germline ends. This CDR3 has 14 residues. Written as DNA, the CDR3 is TGTGCCAGCAGTTTACTGGGGGCAACTACTGAAGCTTTCTTT. This codes for CASSLLGATTEAFF.

Many counts were recorded for this clonotype. The chain uses TRBV20-1 and TRBJ2-7; D tentatively fits TRBD1 or TRBD2 (5 bases each). Trimming took off 3 bases at V and 3 bases at J, with 12 bases between the two ends. The CDR3 has 13 amino acids. Germline CDR1 is DFQATT and CDR2 is SNEGSKA (reference sequence). In nucleotides, the CDR3 is TGCAGTGCTAGTGCAATTGGGGGCTACGAGCAGTACTTC. This codes for CSASAIGGYEQYF.

The J gene is TRBJ1-2, the V gene TRBV29-1; D is ambiguous. V was cut by 3 bases and J by 8 bases, with 10 bases left in between. The CDR3 runs to 11 residues. The germline V gene has CDR1 SQVTM and CDR2 ANQGSEA. DNA for the CDR3: TGCAGCGTTGAGAGGAGCCTAGGCTACACCTTC. Its translation is CSVERSLGYTF. The full variable domain, completed using reference TRBV29-1 and TRBJ1-2, is SAVISQKPSRDICQRGTSLTIQCQVDSQVTMMFWYRQQPGQSLTLIATANQGSEATYESGFVIDKFPISRPNLTFSTLTVSNMSPEDSSIYLCSVERSLGYTFGSGTRLTVV.

In its sample, this clonotype was seen many times. J is TRBJ2-5 and V is TRBV7-2; maybe TRBD2 (6 bases). V was pared by 4 bases and J by 5 bases, with 11 bases between. The CDR3 is 13 amino acids. Per germline, CDR1 SGHTA and CDR2 FQGNSA. In DNA form, the CDR3 reads TGTGCCAGCAGCTCCGGGACTTTGGAGACCCAGTACTTC. Its protein is CASSSGTLETQYF.

The V and J genes are TRBV7-2 and TRBJ2-1; 10 bases match TRBD1. Per the germline V gene, CDR1 is SGHTA and CDR2 is FQGNSA. V lost 2 bases, J lost 8 bases, and 3 bases stayed unmatched. The CDR3 consists of 14 residues. The DNA of the CDR3 is TGTGCCAGCAGCTTAACGGGACAGGGGCATGAGCAGTTCTTC. Translated, it gives CASSLTGQGHEQFF.

This clonotype was seen many times. The chain uses TRBV11-2 and TRBJ2-3, with a possible D match to TRBD2 (7 bases). Germline CDR1 reads SGHAT; CDR2 reads FQNNGV. This CDR3 has 15 residues. The V end was cut by 5 bases, the J end by 3 bases, with 15 bases between. CDR3 DNA: TGTGCCAGCAGCCACGGGGGGCGGAGAACAGATACGCAGTATTTT. Protein product: CASSHGGRRTDTQYF.

The chain couples TRBV11-3 to TRBJ2-7; 8 bases agree with TRBD1. Germline V gene sequence: CDR1 SGHNT, CDR2 YENEEA. The ends lost 8 bases at V and 3 bases at J; junction bases unmatched: 9. There are 14 residues in the CDR3. This chain's CDR3 is CASGPQGTGYEQYF. The CDR3 region has the DNA TGTGCCAGCGGGCCGCAGGGGACAGGCTACGAGCAGTACTTC.

This clonotype has at least ten counts. This rearrangement joins TRBV29-1 to TRBJ2-5; the match to TRBD2 covers 11 bases. Looked up from germline, CDR1 is SQVTM and CDR2 is ANQGSEA. V lost 2 bases and J lost 7; bases outside the gene matches: 6. The CDR3 is 14 residues long. The CDR3 spells CSVESSGRWWTQYF. CDR3 coding DNA: TGCAGCGTTGAATCTAGCGGGAGGTGGTGGACCCAGTACTTC.

The chain couples TRBV6-1 to TRBJ2-1; TRBD2 matches at 14 bases. The V segment lost 8 bases and the J segment 14 bases; nucleotides outside the gene matches: 11. Looked up from germline, CDR1 is MNHNS and CDR2 is SASEGT. The CDR3 is made up of 14 amino acids. The CDR3 sequence: CASAGGTSGSSEFF. CDR3 DNA sequence: TGTGCCAGCGCCGGGGGGACTAGCGGGAGTTCGGAGTTCTTC.

This clonotype was detected ten times or more. This rearrangement joins TRBV11-2 to TRBJ1-4; no reliable D call. The CDR3 consists of 14 residues. Germline CDR1 and CDR2: SGHAT and FQNNGV. Between the trimmed V and J ends, which lost 2 bases and 7 bases, there was a span of 11 bases. The CDR3 DNA reads as TGTGCCAGCAGCTTACTCTCGGGTGGTGAAAAACTGTTTTTT. Amino acids: CASSLLSGGEKLFF.

In its sample, this clonotype is medium-sized. J is TRBJ2-1 and V is TRBV6-1, with 8 bases fitting TRBD2. V was clipped by 4 bases and J by 8 bases; unmatched bases: 10. Per the germline V gene, CDR1 is MNHNS and CDR2 is SASEGT. This CDR3 region has 15 residues. CDR3 DNA: TGTGCCAGCAGTGCTAAGGTAGCGGGGACGGATGAGCAGTTCTTC. Residues: CASSAKVAGTDEQFF.

This clonotype has a count of ten or more. The chain has TRBV2 and TRBJ2-2; 13 bases align to TRBD2. The germline V gene has CDR1 SNHLY and CDR2 FYNNEI. The CDR3 runs to 15 residues. V dropped 6 bases and J dropped 5; count of bases not matched to a gene: 3. The CDR3 nucleotides are TGTGCCAGCAGACCGACTAGCGGGGGGACCGGGGAGCTGTTTTTT. This gives the protein CASRPTSGGTGELFF.

This clonotype was counted only a few times. This chain connects TRBV9 to TRBJ2-2; D remains unclear. CDR1 is SGDLS and CDR2 is YYNGEE in the germline V gene. Trimming removed 7 bases at V and 3 bases at J, with 25 bases between. This CDR3 comprises 18 residues. CDR3 protein: CASRTYPGRFGDTGELFF. The DNA for the CDR3 is TGTGCCAGCCGAACGTACCCCGGAAGGTTTGGGGACACCGGGGAGCTGTTTTTT.

This clonotype was picked up many times. The CDR3 coding sequence is TGTGCCACCAGTGATTATTCCCGCCGGGGGGAAAATGAGCAGTTCTTC. The encoded protein is CATSDYSRRGENEQFF. The chain joins TRBV24-1 to TRBJ2-1; 7 bases line up with TRBD2. Germline V lookup: CDR1 KGHDR, CDR2 SFDVKD. The V and J ends lost 2 bases and 7 bases, in that order; junction bases with no gene match: 10. CDR3 length: 16 residues.

The genes are TRBV20-1 and TRBJ1-4; D gene unclear. Germline CDR1 reads DFQATT; CDR2 reads SNEGSKA (reference sequence). V lost 0 bases to trimming and J lost 6 bases, with 5 bases between them. The CDR3 is made up of 12 amino acids. The CDR3 spells CSAREGYEKLFF. In DNA form, the CDR3 reads TGCAGTGCTAGAGAGGGATATGAAAAACTGTTTTTT.

CDR3 DNA sequence: TGTGCCAGCAGCTTAACCCCAACAGGGATCGACAATGAGCAGTTCTTC. It translates to CASSLTPTGIDNEQFF. V is TRBV7-3 and J is TRBJ2-1, with a possible D match to TRBD1 (6 bases). Trimming took off 0 bases at V and 5 bases at J, with 14 bases between the two ends. This CDR3 contains 16 residues. CDR1 is SGHTA and CDR2 is FQGTGA in the germline V gene.

This clonotype was observed at least ten times. V gene TRBV28 combines with J gene TRBJ1-5; possibly TRBD1 for D (6 bases). V was trimmed by 6 bases and J by 3 bases, leaving 12 bases between them. Germline V CDR1 and CDR2: MDHEN, SYDVKM. CDR3 size: 14 residues. The CDR3 DNA follows: TGTGCCAGCAGCCTACAGGGTGACAATCAGCCCCAGCATTTT. This codes for CASSLQGDNQPQHF.

This clonotype was seen a handful of times. The CDR3 spells CASSLRLIAGGLTDTQYF. CDR3 sequence (DNA): TGTGCCAGCAGCTTACGGTTAATTGCGGGAGGTCTGACAGATACGCAGTATTTT. J is TRBJ2-3 and V is TRBV11-1; 8 bases line up with TRBD2. V was pared by 2 bases and J by 3 bases, with 13 bases of the junction left unmatched. This CDR3 region has 18 residues. Germline CDR1 reads SGHAT; CDR2 reads FQDESV (reference sequence).